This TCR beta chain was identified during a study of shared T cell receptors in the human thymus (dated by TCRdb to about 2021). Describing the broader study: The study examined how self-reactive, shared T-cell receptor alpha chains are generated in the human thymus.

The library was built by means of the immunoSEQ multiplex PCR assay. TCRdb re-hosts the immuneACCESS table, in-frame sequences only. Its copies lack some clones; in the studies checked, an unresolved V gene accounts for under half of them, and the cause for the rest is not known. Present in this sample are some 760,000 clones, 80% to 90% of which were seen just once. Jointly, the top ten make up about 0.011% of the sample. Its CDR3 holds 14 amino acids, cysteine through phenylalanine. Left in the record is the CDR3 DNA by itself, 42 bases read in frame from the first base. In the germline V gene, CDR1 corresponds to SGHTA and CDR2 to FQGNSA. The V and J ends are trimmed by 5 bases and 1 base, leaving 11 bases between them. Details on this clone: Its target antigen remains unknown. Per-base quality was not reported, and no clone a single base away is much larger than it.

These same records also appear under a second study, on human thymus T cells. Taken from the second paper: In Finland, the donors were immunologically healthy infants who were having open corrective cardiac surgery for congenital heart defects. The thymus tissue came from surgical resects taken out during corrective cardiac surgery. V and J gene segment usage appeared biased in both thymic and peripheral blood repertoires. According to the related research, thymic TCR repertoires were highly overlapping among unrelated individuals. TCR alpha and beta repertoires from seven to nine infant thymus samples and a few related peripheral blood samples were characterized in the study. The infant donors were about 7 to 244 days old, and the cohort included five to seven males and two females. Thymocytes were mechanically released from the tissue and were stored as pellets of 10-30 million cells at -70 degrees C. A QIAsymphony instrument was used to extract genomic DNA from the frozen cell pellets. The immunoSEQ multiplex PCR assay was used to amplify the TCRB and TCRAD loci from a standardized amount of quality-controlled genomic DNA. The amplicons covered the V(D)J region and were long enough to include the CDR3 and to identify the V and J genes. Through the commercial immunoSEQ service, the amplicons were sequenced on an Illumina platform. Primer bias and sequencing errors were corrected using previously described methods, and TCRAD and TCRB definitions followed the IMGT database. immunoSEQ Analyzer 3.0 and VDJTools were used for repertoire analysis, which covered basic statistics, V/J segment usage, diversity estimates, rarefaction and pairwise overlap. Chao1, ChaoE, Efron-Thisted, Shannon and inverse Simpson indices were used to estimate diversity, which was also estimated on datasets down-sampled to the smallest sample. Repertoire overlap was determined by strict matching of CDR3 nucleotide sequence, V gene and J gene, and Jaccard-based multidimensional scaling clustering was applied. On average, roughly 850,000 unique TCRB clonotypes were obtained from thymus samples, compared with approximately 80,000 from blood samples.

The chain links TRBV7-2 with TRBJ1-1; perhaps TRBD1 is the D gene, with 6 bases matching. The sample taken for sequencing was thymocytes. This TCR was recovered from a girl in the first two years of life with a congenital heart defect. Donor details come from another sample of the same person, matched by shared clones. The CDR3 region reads CASSPWTANTEAFF. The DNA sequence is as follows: TGTGCCAGCAGCCCGTGGACAGCGAACACTGAAGCTTTCTTT.